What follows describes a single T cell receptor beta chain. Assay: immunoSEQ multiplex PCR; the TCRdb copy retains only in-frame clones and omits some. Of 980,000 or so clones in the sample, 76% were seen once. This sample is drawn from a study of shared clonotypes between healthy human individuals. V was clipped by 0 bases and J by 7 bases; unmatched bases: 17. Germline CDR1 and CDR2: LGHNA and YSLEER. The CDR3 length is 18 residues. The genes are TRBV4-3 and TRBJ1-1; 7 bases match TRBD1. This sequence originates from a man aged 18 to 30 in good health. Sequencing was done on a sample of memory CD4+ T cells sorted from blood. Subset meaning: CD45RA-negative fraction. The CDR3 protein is CASSQDLGTVRGANEAFF. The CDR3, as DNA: TGCGCCAGCAGCCAAGATCTGGGGACAGTTAGGGGGGCCAATGAAGCTTTCTTT.